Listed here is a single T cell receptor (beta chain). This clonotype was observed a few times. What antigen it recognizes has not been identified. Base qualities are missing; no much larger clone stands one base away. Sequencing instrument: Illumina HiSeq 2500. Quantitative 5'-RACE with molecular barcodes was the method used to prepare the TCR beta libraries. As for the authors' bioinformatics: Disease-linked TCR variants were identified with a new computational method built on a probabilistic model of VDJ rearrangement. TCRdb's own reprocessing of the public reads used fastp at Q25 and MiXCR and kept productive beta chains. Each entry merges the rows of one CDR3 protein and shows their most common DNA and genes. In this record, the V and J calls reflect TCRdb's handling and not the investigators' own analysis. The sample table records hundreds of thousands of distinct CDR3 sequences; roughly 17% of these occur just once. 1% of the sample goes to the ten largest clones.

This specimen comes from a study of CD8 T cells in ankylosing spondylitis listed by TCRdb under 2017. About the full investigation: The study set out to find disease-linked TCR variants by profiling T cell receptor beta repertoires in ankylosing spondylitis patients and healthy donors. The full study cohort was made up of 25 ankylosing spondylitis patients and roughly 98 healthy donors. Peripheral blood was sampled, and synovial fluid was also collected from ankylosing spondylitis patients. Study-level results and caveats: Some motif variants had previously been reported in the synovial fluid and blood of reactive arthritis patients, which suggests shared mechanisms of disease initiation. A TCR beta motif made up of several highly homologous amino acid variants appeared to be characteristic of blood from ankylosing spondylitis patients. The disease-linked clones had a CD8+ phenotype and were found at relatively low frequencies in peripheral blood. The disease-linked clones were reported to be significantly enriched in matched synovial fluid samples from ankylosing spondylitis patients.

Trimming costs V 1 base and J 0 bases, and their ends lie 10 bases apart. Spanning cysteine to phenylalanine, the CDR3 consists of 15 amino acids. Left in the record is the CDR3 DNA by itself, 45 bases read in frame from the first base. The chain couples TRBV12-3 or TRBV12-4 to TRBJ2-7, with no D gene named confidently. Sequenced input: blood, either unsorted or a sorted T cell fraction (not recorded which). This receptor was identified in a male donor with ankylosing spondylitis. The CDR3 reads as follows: CASSLGGDTSYEQYF. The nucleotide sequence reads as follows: TGTGCCAGCAGTTTAGGTGGGGATACCTCCTACGAGCAGTACTTC.